This TCR beta chain was retrieved from a study of shared clonotypes between healthy human individuals. Study observations and caveats: Apart from blood, nothing was sampled; tissue repertoires likely differ.

As to this clone: What it binds is unknown. Other nucleotide sequences in the sample specify the same CDR3.

Sequencing used immunoSEQ multiplex PCR; TCRdb keeps in-frame clones, though not all of them. Of 2 million or so clones in the sample, roughly 95% were seen once. With 2 bases removed from V and 4 bases from J, the gap between germline ends came to 11 bases. The CDR3 runs 14 residues. Looked up from germline, CDR1 is LNHDA and CDR2 is SQIVND (reference sequence). The naive CD8 subset, CD45RO-negative cells positively selected for CCR7, excluded terminally differentiated effector memory CD45RA+ cells. Sequencing used naive CD8+ T cells sorted from blood. This TCR was sampled from a man younger than 30 in good health. The rearrangement links TRBV19 to TRBJ1-1; D not certain. The CDR3 DNA reads TGTGCCAGTAGTATAAGTACCGGAGGCACTGAAGCTTTCTTT. Translating gives CASSISTGGTEAFF.